Listed here are 19 T cell receptor beta chains from one sample, sequenced in a study of resident and recirculating memory T cells in vitiligo. Sequencing used immunoSEQ multiplex PCR; TCRdb keeps in-frame clones, though not all of them. Counted here are fewer than 85,000 clones, roughly 94% occurring once; the ten biggest clones make up 4% to 5.5%. Sequenced: blood. Receptors originate from a male donor with vitiligo.

This chain connects TRBV27 to TRBJ1-4; TRBD1 aligns across 8 bases. In germline, CDR1 is MNHEY, CDR2 SMNVEV (reference sequence). This CDR3 is built from 14 residues. J was trimmed by 7 bases and V by 10 bases; bases with no gene match: 11. CDR3 amino acids: CATHPGTGFEKLFF. The CDR3 nucleotides are TGTGCCACCCATCCTGGGACAGGTTTTGAAAAACTGTTTTTT.

The chain carries TRBV27 and TRBJ2-5; D remains unclear. Trimming pared 6 bases from V and 0 bases from J, leaving 8 bases between. This CDR3 contains 13 residues. Germline values: CDR1 MNHEY, CDR2 SMNVEV (reference sequence). The CDR3 is CASSFYNQETQYF. For the CDR3, the DNA is TGTGCCAGCAGCTTTTATAACCAAGAGACCCAGTACTTC.

The chain recombines TRBV7-8 with TRBJ1-3; 7 nucleotides align to TRBD1. The CDR3 contains 14 residues. After removal of 4 bases from V and 8 bases from J, the junction contained 8 bases not matched to a gene. Per germline, CDR1 SGHVS and CDR2 FQNEAQ. CDR3 in amino acids: CASSSTGRLYTIYF. CDR3 bases: TGTGCCAGCAGCTCGACAGGGCGACTTTACACCATATATTTT. Using reference TRBV7-8 and TRBJ1-3 for the parts outside the CDR3, the full variable domain is GAGVSQSPRYKVAKRGQDVALRCDPISGHVSLFWYQQALGQGPEFLTYFQNEAQLDKSGLPSDRFFAERPEGSVSTLKIQRTQQEDSAVYLCASSSTGRLYTIYFGEGSWLTVV.

Turning to this clone: Additional DNA sequences in this sample encode the identical CDR3. The chain links TRBV7-8 to TRBJ1-1; no clear D. Germline V gene sequence: CDR1 SGHVS, CDR2 FQNEAQ. V was shortened by 1 base and J by 1 base, with 7 bases between the two germline ends. This CDR3 comprises 14 residues. The CDR3 region is CASSLGERNTEAFF. The CDR3 DNA reads TGTGCCAGCAGCTTAGGGGAGAGGAACACTGAAGCTTTCTTT.

CDR3 bases: TGTGCCTGGAGAGCTAGCGGGAGTCGGGGTGAGCAGTTCTTC. It translates to CAWRASGSRGEQFF. The rearrangement joins TRBV30 to TRBJ2-1; TRBD2 matches at 10 bases. CDR3 size: 14 residues. Germline-derived CDR1 and CDR2 are GTSNPN and SVGIG (reference sequence). V trimming: 3 bases; J trimming: 9 bases; junction bases outside the gene matches: 8.

The chain links TRBV10-2 to TRBJ2-5; 8 bases are shared with TRBD2. Trimming cost V 6 bases and J 5 bases; bases outside gene matches: 5. Germline V gene sequence: CDR1 WSHSY, CDR2 SAAADI. CDR3 length: 13 residues. The CDR3 is CASSTAGDETQYF. The CDR3 nucleotides are TGCGCCAGCAGCACAGCGGGAGACGAGACCCAGTACTTC.

The V and J genes are TRBV28 and TRBJ2-1, with TRBD1 matching over 9 bases. The germline gives CDR1 MDHEN, CDR2 SYDVKM. The junction had 17 bases not matched to a gene; V was cut back by 10 bases and J by 16 bases. CDR3 length equals 13 residues. CDR3 in amino acids: CATRDRVRDGHFF. CDR3 DNA: TGTGCCACCCGGGACAGGGTAAGAGATGGCCACTTCTTC.

This clone occurred a few times. This chain joins TRBV10-2 and TRBJ1-5; TRBD1 might be the D (6 bases). Germline CDR1 and CDR2: WSHSY and SAAADI. This CDR3 spans 13 amino acids. Trimming left V 4 bases short and J 5 bases short, with 9 bases between. CDR3 DNA: TGCGCCAGCAGTGCAGGGGCTCATCAGCCCCAGCATTTT. It codes for CASSAGAHQPQHF.

The genes are TRBV7-7 and TRBJ2-7; D call uncertain. Germline loops: CDR1 SSHAT, CDR2 FNYEAQ (reference sequence). The CDR3 has 14 amino acids. V was trimmed by 5 bases and J by 6 bases, leaving 17 bases between them. The CDR3 coding sequence is TGTGCCAGCAGCCCAGACTCCGGTAATTCCGAGCAGTACTTC. This codes for CASSPDSGNSEQYF.

The CDR3 sequence: CASSPNFQETQYF. CDR3 nucleotides: TGTGCCAGCTCACCGAACTTCCAAGAGACCCAGTACTTC. The genes are TRBV18 and TRBJ2-5; D ambiguous. Germline loops: CDR1 KGHSH, CDR2 LQKENI. CDR3 length: 13 amino acids. V was clipped by 3 bases and J by 1 base, with 6 bases between them.

The gene calls are TRBV9 and TRBJ2-1, with 8 bases lining up with TRBD2. The germline V gene has CDR1 SGDLS and CDR2 YYNGEE. The CDR3 is 15 amino acids. V was pared by 1 base and J by 12 bases, with 12 bases of the junction left unmatched. As DNA, the CDR3 is TGTGCCAGCAGCGTACAGGGGTTGGCGGGAGGCAGGCAGTTCTTC. It encodes CASSVQGLAGGRQFF.

This rearrangement joins TRBV6-1 to TRBJ2-7; 7 bases are a match to TRBD1. The J segment lost 0 bases and the V segment lost 6 bases, leaving 8 bases of the junction unmatched. The CDR3 spans 15 residues. Germline V gene data show CDR1 as MNHNS and CDR2 as SASEGT. The CDR3: CASRGTVLASYEQYF. CDR3 bases: TGTGCCAGCAGGGGGACAGTTCTGGCCTCCTACGAGCAGTACTTC.

The DNA for the CDR3 is TGTGCCAGCAGCTTAGCAGACAGAGTCTATGGCTACACCTTC. The encoded protein is CASSLADRVYGYTF. The rearrangement joins TRBV11-2 to TRBJ1-2, with a possible D match to TRBD1 (5 bases). Germline V lookup: CDR1 SGHAT, CDR2 FQNNGV. CDR3 size: 14 residues. V was shortened by 1 base and J by 4 bases, with 10 bases between the two germline ends.

The chain combines TRBV19 with TRBJ2-7, with TRBD2 matching 7 bases. Trimming cost V 1 base and J 3 bases; bases outside gene matches: 6. The CDR3 has 15 amino acids. The germline V gene has CDR1 LNHDA and CDR2 SQIVND (reference sequence). CDR3 protein: CASSIAGGHLYEQYF. The CDR3 DNA sequence: TGTGCCAGTAGTATAGCGGGAGGCCACCTCTACGAGCAGTACTTC.

The chain joins TRBV4-2 to TRBJ2-6, with no clear D. CDR3 size: 18 residues. Germline V gives CDR1 LGHNA, CDR2 YNFKEQ. V dropped 1 base and J dropped 3 bases, with 16 bases sitting between them. The CDR3 loop reads CASSQARRKLGGANVLTF. CDR3 DNA: TGTGCCAGCAGCCAAGCAAGACGCAAGCTAGGTGGGGCCAACGTCCTGACTTTC.

V usage is TRBV6-5 and J usage is TRBJ1-2; D is possibly TRBD1 (5 bases). The CDR3 is made up of 16 amino acids. CDR1 is MNHEY and CDR2 is SVGAGI in the germline V gene. V lost 1 base to trimming and J lost 3 bases, with 15 bases between them. The CDR3 DNA reads as TGTGCCAGCAGTTACTTCCAGACAGACCATCACTATGGCTACACCTTC. It translates to CASSYFQTDHHYGYTF.

This sequence joins TRBV5-4 and TRBJ2-7, with 7 bases identical to TRBD1. The CDR3 is 13 residues long. The V and J ends lost 7 bases and 6 bases, in that order; junction bases with no gene match: 10. Germline loops: CDR1 SGHNT, CDR2 YYREEE (reference sequence). The CDR3 spells CASSASPGGEQYF. CDR3 nucleotide sequence: TGTGCCAGCTCCGCTAGCCCAGGGGGCGAGCAGTACTTC.

The chain recombines TRBV12-5 with TRBJ2-3; D possibly corresponds to TRBD2 (6 bases). Germline V gene lookup returns CDR1 LGHNT and CDR2 FRNRAP. V gave up 1 base and J gave up 6 bases, with 17 bases separating them. The CDR3 consists of 16 residues. The CDR3 DNA is TGTGCTAGTGGTTTGGGACGGCGGGGCCACAAGGATACGCAGTATTTT. It translates to CASGLGRRGHKDTQYF.

The rearrangement uses TRBV5-1 and TRBJ2-5, with TRBD1 as a possible D gene (6 bases). CDR3 length: 18 amino acids. Trimming left V 4 bases short and J 6 bases short, with 28 bases between. Germline assignment: CDR1 SGHRS and CDR2 YFSETQ. The CDR3 DNA reads as TGCGCCAGCAGCCAGTACGCCCTTAAACAGGGCCTACAAAAGACCCAGTACTTC. This encodes CASSQYALKQGLQKTQYF.